The 15 T cell receptor beta chains reported below all come from one sample, sequenced in a study of T cell repertoires in cytomegalovirus infection. TCRdb re-called the reads with MiXCR, one entry per CDR3 protein. The table records roughly 220,000 distinct CDR3 sequences, around 35% of them present only once. No antigens are known for them. This specimen consisted of CD8+ T cells from cultured PBMCs, obtained from culture after CMV antigen stimulation. The source of these receptors is a human donor in good health (CMV status not recorded). Some clones in this sample may be carry-over from other donors' samples.

This chain's CDR3 is CASSLFRGNEKLFF. The DNA for the CDR3 is TGTGCCAGCAGCTTATTCAGGGGTAATGAAAAACTGTTTTTT. The genes are TRBV5-8 and TRBJ1-4; weak D call: TRBD1 (6 bases). Per the germline V gene, CDR1 is SGHTS and CDR2 is YDEGEE. This CDR3 is 14 amino acids long. Trimming shortened V by 2 bases and J by 4 bases, and 9 bases separated the two germline ends.

V is TRBV29-1 and J is TRBJ2-7; a weak D match, TRBD2 (5 bases). This CDR3 comprises 13 residues. CDR1 is SQVTM and CDR2 is ANQGSEA in the germline V gene. V was pared by 5 bases and J by 0 bases, with 11 bases between. DNA for the CDR3: TGCAGCGTTACGACGGGAAGCTCCTACGAGCAGTACTTC. Its protein is CSVTTGSSYEQYF.

In this sample, this clonotype turned up once. The chain employs TRBV5-4 and TRBJ1-1; 7 positions match TRBD1. This CDR3 has 15 amino acids. Germline V gene sequence: CDR1 SGHNT, CDR2 YYREEE (reference sequence). J lost 0 bases, V lost 2 bases, and 4 bases had no gene match. For the CDR3, the DNA is TGTGCCAGCAGCTTTCCACAGGGGATGAACACTGAAGCTTTCTTT. Protein: CASSFPQGMNTEAFF.

This clonotype turned up a few times. The V and J genes are TRBV2 and TRBJ1-1; D remains unclear. Trimming shortened V by 4 bases and J by 1 base, and 4 bases separated the two germline ends. This CDR3 comprises 12 residues. Germline V CDR1 and CDR2: SNHLY, FYNNEI. The CDR3 loop is CASSGRNTEAFF. The CDR3 DNA follows: TGTGCCAGCAGTGGGAGGAACACTGAAGCTTTCTTT.

V is TRBV7-6 and J is TRBJ2-7, with TRBD2 matching over 7 bases. J lost 2 bases, V lost 5 bases, and 9 bases had no gene match. Germline-derived CDR1 and CDR2 are SGHVS and FNYEAQ. This CDR3 is 15 amino acids long. The CDR3 is CASSQEVGGAYEQYF. CDR3 DNA: TGTGCCAGCAGCCAGGAAGTTGGGGGGGCCTACGAGCAGTACTTC.

The rearrangement links TRBV7-8 to TRBJ2-7; TRBD2 agrees at 15 bases. With 3 bases clipped from V and 0 bases from J, the junction kept 6 bases outside the gene matches. The CDR3 is made up of 18 amino acids. The germline V gene has CDR1 SGHVS and CDR2 FQNEAQ. CDR3 loop: CASSLGLAGGPSSYEQYF. The DNA of the CDR3 is TGTGCCAGCAGCTTGGGACTAGCGGGAGGCCCGAGCTCCTACGAGCAGTACTTC.

This chain connects TRBV12-3 or TRBV12-4 to TRBJ1-5; D possibly corresponds to TRBD1 (6 bases). The CDR3 sequence is 15 residues long. The ends were cut back, 6 bases at V and 4 bases at J, with 16 bases in the middle. The CDR3 coding sequence is TGTGCCAGCAGGGGATCCGGGACACCTAATCAGCCCCAGCATTTT. Translating it yields CASRGSGTPNQPQHF.

This clonotype was counted many times. V is TRBV28 and J is TRBJ2-3; D not resolved. Between the trimmed V and J ends, which lost 2 bases and 3 bases, there was a span of 6 bases. This CDR3 comprises 13 residues. Germline assignment: CDR1 MDHEN and CDR2 SYDVKM. CDR3 bases: TGTGCCAGCAGTTTAGTAGATACAGATACGCAGTATTTT. Amino acid sequence: CASSLVDTDTQYF.

Only a few counts were recorded for this clonotype. The chain links TRBV5-6 to TRBJ2-5, with D possibly TRBD1 on 6 matching bases. Trimming cost V 5 bases and J 4 bases, with 12 bases left between them. The CDR3 extends over 13 amino acids. The germline V gene has CDR1 SGHDT and CDR2 YYEEEE. The CDR3 is CASRRGRGETQYF. The CDR3, as DNA: TGTGCCAGCAGAAGGGGCAGGGGAGAGACCCAGTACTTC.

This clonotype was detected only a few times. The CDR3 DNA reads TGTGCCAGCAGTTACTTCGTCACCGGGGCCCAAGATACGCAGTATTTT. This sequence encodes CASSYFVTGAQDTQYF. The genes are TRBV6-5 and TRBJ2-3; D is perhaps TRBD1 or TRBD2 (5 bases each). Trimming stripped 1 base from V and 5 bases from J, with 16 bases between. CDR1 is MNHEY, CDR2 SVGAGI, per germline. The CDR3 runs 16 residues.

The chain links TRBV10-3 to TRBJ1-2; 8 nucleotides agree with TRBD1. V shed 10 bases and J 5 bases; nucleotides not matched to a gene: 9. The CDR3 consists of 13 residues. Germline CDR1 reads ENHRY; CDR2 reads SYGVKD. Here the CDR3 reads CATLDRAGYGYTF. CDR3 DNA: TGTGCCACGCTGGACAGGGCAGGGTATGGCTACACCTTC.

The chain carries TRBV28 and TRBJ2-7; D remains unclear. Per the germline V gene, CDR1 is MDHEN and CDR2 is SYDVKM. V gave up 5 bases and J gave up 0 bases, with 11 bases separating them. This CDR3 is 14 amino acids long. The CDR3 DNA reads TGTGCCAGCAGTCCTCGGACCCCCTCCTACGAGCAGTACTTC. This gives the protein CASSPRTPSYEQYF.

This clonotype has only a few counts. The V and J genes are TRBV7-3 and TRBJ2-1; TRBD2 aligns across 7 bases. Germline loops: CDR1 SGHTA, CDR2 FQGTGA. This CDR3 has 13 residues. Unmatched junction bases numbered 1, after V lost 3 bases and J lost 5 bases. Here the CDR3 reads CASSFGGNNEQFF. In nucleotides, the CDR3 is TGTGCCAGCAGCTTCGGGGGGAACAATGAGCAGTTCTTC.

J is TRBJ2-4 and V is TRBV12-3 or TRBV12-4, with TRBD2 matching 10 bases. V was clipped by 5 bases and J by 0 bases; unmatched bases: 4. This CDR3 has 16 amino acids. The CDR3 DNA reads TGTGCCAGCAGTAATAGCGGGGGGAGAGCCAAAAACATTCAGTACTTC. This gives the protein CASSNSGGRAKNIQYF.

The table lists this clonotype with a few counts. V usage is TRBV7-2 and J usage is TRBJ2-5, with TRBD2 as a possible D gene (6 bases). V was clipped by 5 bases and J by 1 base, with 14 bases between them. The CDR3 spans 15 residues. Germline-derived CDR1 and CDR2 are SGHTA and FQGNSA. The CDR3 bases are TGTGCCAGCAGCCCCCTCGGCGGGGTCCAAGAGACCCAGTACTTC. Amino acids: CASSPLGGVQETQYF.